This T cell receptor (beta chain) was retrieved from a study of T cells after yellow fever vaccination (dated by TCRdb to the late 2010s). Regarding the research as a whole: Libraries from fractions with low cell numbers were prepared with the SMART-Seq v4 Ultra Low Input RNA kit. Blood was drawn at multiple timepoints before and after primary and secondary immunization, with bulk PBMC replicates and cell subsets isolated. Two healthy male donors, one aged 18 to 29 and one aged 30 to 40 years, made up the cohort. To follow T-cell clones before and after both primary and booster YFV17D yellow fever vaccination, bulk TCR alpha and beta repertoires underwent longitudinal sequencing. Results and caveats for the whole study, not just this receptor: A small fraction of clonotypes appeared in both the CD4 and CD8 compartments, likely as a result of convergent recombination. Only a couple of donors were included in the study, so the extent to which the findings can be generalized is limited. FACS-sorted repertoires could contain abundant contaminating clonotypes from the bulk population, so computational filtering was required. After the booster, most of the clones that had expanded following primary vaccination were detected again (roughly 97% of CD4 and roughly nine tenths of CD8), which suggests that memory was broadly maintained. The secondary T-cell response was weaker than the primary response but faster, peaking on day 5 instead of day 15.

TCR cDNA was made using 5'RACE template switching, a step that added a universal primer site and unique molecular identifiers. Priming for cDNA synthesis came from both the TCR alpha and TCR beta constant segments. Two PCR steps were used to amplify libraries, with sample barcodes and sequencing adapters being added in the second step. Sequencing of the libraries was done on either Illumina HiSeq 2500 (2x100 bp) or NovaSeq (2x150 bp). On the authors' methods: MIGEC was used to demultiplex reads and collapse the reads into UMI consensus sequences, and MiXCR was used for V(D)J alignment. Clonotypes responding to the vaccine were identified with edgeR on replicate PBMC samples, with the criteria of FDR below 0.01 and a log2 fold change above 5 up to day 15. Each bulk clonotype received a CD4 or CD8 identity based on whether the sequenced CD4 or CD8 repertoire contained that clonotype at higher abundance. Clones were called with MiXCR by TCRdb after fastp trimmed the public reads at Q25, and only in-frame beta chains were retained. Each CDR3 protein gets just one entry, which takes the most common genes and DNA from the rows behind it. In this record, the V and J calls reflect TCRdb's handling and not the investigators' own analysis. This sample comprises over 110,000 distinct CDR3 sequences, roughly 8% of them detected only once. The top ten clones comprise under 0.85% of the sample.

The sample's treatment or condition label is to be understood as: live attenuated yellow fever vaccine strain. PBMCs were isolated from peripheral blood using a standard Ficoll-Paque protocol. Dynabeads CD4 and CD8 positive selection kits were used to isolate CD4 and CD8 T-cell fractions. RNA was extracted with TriZol from bulk PBMCs, CD4 and CD8 fractions, and dextramer-positive and dextramer-negative fractions. In regard to this clonotype: No antigen is known for it. Per-base quality was not reported, and no clone a single base away is much larger than it.

The specimen comprised CD4+ T cells sorted from PBMCs, sampled 5 days after the yellow fever booster vaccination. The TCR sequence derives from a man in his thirties or forties who received the YFV17D yellow fever vaccine.

DNA sequence: TGTGCCAGCAGCTTAGGGACGGAGACCCAGTACTTC. The translation is CASSLGTETQYF. This sequence uses TRBV7-9 and TRBJ2-5; there is no confident call for the D gene. V is clipped by 1 base and J by 5 bases, and the sequence between their germline boundaries is 5 bases long. Taken from the germline V gene (reference sequence), the CDR1 and CDR2 loops are SEHNR and FQNEAQ. The CDR3, cysteine through phenylalanine, is 12 amino acids long. Only CDR3 DNA remains: 36 bases, in frame from the first base.